Each of the 21 T cell receptor beta chains below was sequenced from the same sample in a study of blood T cell repertoires in COVID-19. Libraries were prepared by immunoSEQ multiplex PCR; TCRdb keeps only in-frame clonotypes and omits some of them. This table holds a few hundred thousand clones, around 90% found once. Sequencing was carried out using peripheral blood. The receptors derive from a man aged 55 to 70 who had recovered from COVID-19.

J is TRBJ1-2 and V is TRBV5-1; 7 bases map to TRBD1. The CDR3 length is 14 residues. After removal of 3 bases from V and 3 bases from J, the junction contained 5 bases not matched to a gene. CDR1 is SGHRS and CDR2 is YFSETQ in the germline V gene. CDR3: CASSYTGDDYGYTF. In DNA, the CDR3 is TGCGCCAGCAGCTACACAGGGGATGACTATGGCTACACCTTC.

This clone has just one count. J is TRBJ1-5 and V is TRBV23-1; D is ambiguous. TRBV23-1 is recorded as an ORF, its role being uncertain. The V gene lost 7 bases and the J gene lost 9 bases, with 16 bases spanning the gap. The CDR3 has 13 residues. The CDR3 is CASILQDTSPQHF. CDR3 DNA: TGCGCCAGCATTTTGCAGGATACCTCGCCCCAGCATTTT.

The chain recombines TRBV13 with TRBJ2-1, with D hard to call. The CDR3 is made up of 14 amino acids. V was pared by 2 bases and J by 0 bases, with 5 bases between. Per the germline V gene, CDR1 is PRHDT and CDR2 is FYEKMQ (reference sequence). DNA for the CDR3: TGTGCCAGCAGCTTATCCGGCTCCTACAATGAGCAGTTCTTC. Encoded protein: CASSLSGSYNEQFF.

The chain uses TRBV7-2 and TRBJ2-7, with 10 bases lining up with TRBD1. Per germline, CDR1 SGHTA and CDR2 FQGNSA. With 5 bases clipped from V and 6 bases from J, the junction kept 7 bases outside the gene matches. The CDR3 runs 14 residues. The CDR3 region is CASSTPTGGSEQYF. The DNA for the CDR3 is TGTGCCAGCAGCACCCCGACAGGGGGCAGCGAGCAGTACTTC. The complete variable domain, with remaining parts taken from reference TRBV7-2 and TRBJ2-7, reads GAGVSQSPSNKVTEKGKDVELRCDPISGHTALYWYRQSLGQGLEFLIYFQGNSAPDKSGLPSDRFSAERTGGSVSTLTIQRTQQEDSAVYLCASSTPTGGSEQYFGPGTRLTVT.

This clone occurred once. The V gene is TRBV9, the J gene TRBJ2-1; 14 bases match TRBD2. The trim removed 3 bases at V and 4 bases at J, leaving 6 bases unmatched. The CDR3 sequence is 17 residues long. Germline V lookup: CDR1 SGDLS, CDR2 YYNGEE. CDR3: CASSERLAGGPYNEQFF. The CDR3 coding sequence is TGTGCCAGCAGCGAGAGACTAGCGGGGGGGCCTTACAATGAGCAGTTCTTC.

This chain links TRBV7-2 with TRBJ1-1; TRBD1 matches 8 bases. The CDR3 length is 13 residues. V was pared by 5 bases and J by 6 bases, with 5 bases of the junction left unmatched. Germline V lookup: CDR1 SGHTA, CDR2 FQGNSA. CDR3 in DNA: TGTGCCAGCAGCGGACAGGGTAAAGCTGAAGCTTTCTTT. It yields the protein CASSGQGKAEAFF.

The chain is built from TRBV28 and TRBJ1-4, with 8 bases fitting TRBD1. CDR1 and CDR2 (germline): MDHEN, SYDVKM. The V segment lost 6 bases and the J segment 8 bases; nucleotides outside the gene matches: 8. The CDR3 covers 14 residues. The DNA of the CDR3 is TGTGCCAGCAGGCCCTCGGGACAGGCCGAAAAACTGTTTTTT. Its protein is CASRPSGQAEKLFF.

This clone was detected a few times. V is TRBV4-2 and J is TRBJ2-5, with a possible D match to TRBD2 (6 bases). The CDR3 length is 13 residues. Germline V gives CDR1 LGHNA, CDR2 YNFKEQ. Trimming removed 0 bases from V and 7 bases from J, with 9 bases in between. CDR3 loop: CASSQERGGTQYF. The CDR3 coding sequence is TGTGCCAGCAGCCAAGAGAGGGGAGGGACCCAGTACTTC.

This clone was counted once. The gene calls are TRBV5-4 and TRBJ1-4; D uncertain. Per germline, CDR1 SGHNT and CDR2 YYREEE (reference sequence). This CDR3 has 12 residues. V was clipped by 4 bases and J by 10 bases, with 11 bases between them. CDR3 sequence reads: CASSVEPGKLFF. The CDR3 bases are TGTGCCAGCAGCGTCGAGCCGGGAAAACTGTTTTTT.

The gene calls are TRBV5-1 and TRBJ1-4; 7 bases align to TRBD1. The length of the CDR3 is 15 residues. The germline V gene encodes CDR1 SGHRS and CDR2 YFSETQ. V dropped 4 bases and J dropped 0; count of bases not matched to a gene: 3. The CDR3 coding sequence is TGCGCCAGCAGCACCACAGGGGCAACTAATGAAAAACTGTTTTTT. Amino acid sequence: CASSTTGATNEKLFF.

The chain carries TRBV18 and TRBJ2-1, with 7 bases identical to TRBD1. The CDR3 runs 19 residues. Per the germline V gene, CDR1 is KGHSH and CDR2 is LQKENI. The V gene end was trimmed by 1 base and the J gene end by 0 bases; junction bases not matched to a gene: 12. The DNA of the CDR3 is TGTGCCAGCTCACCACGGTTGACAGGGTCCCAACTCTCCTACAATGAGCAGTTCTTC. It yields the protein CASSPRLTGSQLSYNEQFF.

The chain recombines TRBV18 with TRBJ1-5; no clear D gene. The CDR3 is made up of 16 amino acids. Trimming pared 6 bases from V and 0 bases from J, leaving 15 bases between. Germline CDR1 and CDR2: KGHSH and LQKENI. CDR3 region: CASSSRQLDSNQPQHF. The CDR3 coding sequence is TGTGCCAGCTCCTCAAGGCAGCTAGATAGCAATCAGCCCCAGCATTTT.

The count of this clone is one. This rearrangement joins TRBV27 to TRBJ2-5; 8 bases match TRBD2. V shed 6 bases and J 4 bases; nucleotides not matched to a gene: 16. CDR3 size: 17 residues. In germline, CDR1 is MNHEY, CDR2 SMNVEV (reference sequence). The CDR3 coding sequence is TGTGCCAGCAGCCCGCGTAGACGGGGGGGGAGTGGAGAGACCCAGTACTTC. Protein sequence: CASSPRRRGGSGETQYF.

This clone was counted between two and nine times. The chain couples TRBV3-1 (or the pseudogene TRBV3-2) to TRBJ1-6; no reliable D call. This CDR3 is 16 amino acids long. Germline V gene sequence: CDR1 LGHDT, CDR2 YNNKEL (reference sequence). V lost 4 bases to trimming and J lost 5 bases, with 15 bases between them. The CDR3 DNA sequence: TGTGCCAGCAGCCTCTACCTGAGGGTTGATAATTCACCCCTCCACTTT. Protein: CASSLYLRVDNSPLHF.

The chain links TRBV14 to TRBJ1-6, with 7 bases matching TRBD1. V lost 5 bases to trimming and J lost 0 bases; unmatched junction nucleotides: 1. The CDR3 spans 15 residues. Looked up from germline, CDR1 is SGHDN and CDR2 is FVKESK. The CDR3 nucleotides are TGTGCCAGCAGCAGGGACAGCTCCTATAATTCACCCCTCCACTTT. Protein sequence: CASSRDSSYNSPLHF.

The chain employs TRBV5-6 and TRBJ2-7, with a tentative D call TRBD2 (5 bases). CDR3 length: 13 residues. Germline V lookup: CDR1 SGHDT, CDR2 YYEEEE. Trimming took 2 bases from V and 6 from J, leaving 12 bases between them. The CDR3 loop reads CASSFGGGLEQYF. The CDR3 DNA follows: TGTGCCAGCAGCTTCGGAGGTGGTCTCGAGCAGTACTTC.

The chain combines TRBV3-1 (or the pseudogene TRBV3-2) with TRBJ2-1; weak D call: TRBD2 (6 bases). The CDR3 is 15 residues long. Per germline, CDR1 LGHDT and CDR2 YNNKEL (reference sequence). V shed 3 bases and J shed 7 bases, with 16 bases lying between them. The CDR3 bases are TGTGCCAGCAGCCAGGCGGGGCCGAGGGCGAATGAGCAGTTCTTC. Protein sequence: CASSQAGPRANEQFF.

The chain uses TRBV21-1 and TRBJ1-6. TRBV21-1 is termed a pseudogene. CDR3 length: 19 amino acids. The CDR3 bases are TGTGCCAGCATCCAAACCTCTCGGAACGCGGGGGGAGATAATTCACCCCTCCACTTT. Encoded protein: CASIQTSRNAGGDNSPLHF.

In this sample, this clone turned up once. The chain uses TRBV2 and TRBJ1-1; TRBD1 might be the D (5 bases). The CDR3 runs to 12 residues. From germline, CDR1 is SNHLY and CDR2 FYNNEI. V was pared by 6 bases and J by 7 bases, with 12 bases between. The CDR3 region is CASRGGSNEAFF. Here the CDR3 DNA reads TGTGCCAGCAGGGGGGGGTCGAATGAAGCTTTCTTT.

This clone was seen a single time. V gene TRBV30 combines with J gene TRBJ1-2; 7 bases fit TRBD1. This CDR3 has 14 residues. V lost 5 bases to trimming and J lost 4 bases; unmatched junction nucleotides: 10. CDR1 and CDR2 from the germline V gene are GTSNPN and SVGIG (reference sequence). DNA of the CDR3: TGTGCCTGGCGAATGGCAGGGGGTATCTATGGCTACACCTTC. As protein: CAWRMAGGIYGYTF.

V gene TRBV6-6 combines with J gene TRBJ1-1; D might be TRBD1 (5 bases). The length of the CDR3 is 13 residues. With 5 bases removed from V and 1 base from J, the gap between germline ends came to 8 bases. CDR1 is MNHNY and CDR2 is SVGAGI in the germline V gene (reference sequence). CDR3 in amino acids: CASSPRANTEAFF. The DNA of the CDR3 is TGTGCCAGCAGTCCCAGGGCGAACACTGAAGCTTTCTTT.